What follows are 8 T cell receptor beta chains derived from one specimen sequenced in a study of tumor and adjacent non-tumor tissue in lung cancer. Three rounds of nested PCR, following a modified ARM-PCR protocol, produced the TCRbeta library. TCRdb fed the multiplex PCR reads into MiXCR, producing one record per CDR3 protein. Of fewer than 85,000 distinct CDR3 sequences in the sample, roughly 80% were seen once. No cell sorting was done before RNA was extracted from the tissue. The sample was lung tumor tissue. The receptors were gathered from a woman aged 45-65 years with non-small cell lung cancer.

Concerning this clonotype: The final CDR3 position lacks the conserved phenylalanine or tryptophan, pointing to a likely read error. The chain has TRBV12-3 or TRBV12-4 and TRBJ2-6, with 7 bases lining up with TRBD1. The CDR3 is made up of 16 amino acids. The CDR3 DNA is TGTGCCAGTAGTACCTCCACAGGGGATGTGGCCAATGTCCTGACTTGC. Protein product: CASSTSTGDVANVLTC.

Comments on this clonotype: The junction differs from germline at one of its ends, possibly a read error. The chain recombines TRBV20-1 with TRBJ1-1, with a possible D match to TRBD1 (5 bases). CDR3 length: 16 residues. CDR1 is DFQATT and CDR2 is SNEGSKA in the germline V gene (reference sequence). CDR3 protein: CNARVDQGELDIEAFF. CDR3 in DNA: TGCAATGCTAGAGTGGACCAAGGGGAGTTGGACATTGAAGCTTTCTTT.

In the case of this clonotype: Its ends do not fully match the called genes, so a read error is possible. J is TRBJ2-3 and V is TRBV10-3; D remains ambiguous. Germline loops: CDR1 ENHRY, CDR2 SYGVKD. This CDR3 region has 13 residues. The CDR3 DNA sequence: TGTGCCATTGCACGTAGGAGCACAGATACTCAGTATTTT. Residues: CAIARRSTDTQYF.

Details on this clonotype: This CDR3 fails to terminate in the conserved phenylalanine or tryptophan, so it likely reflects a read error. The chain employs TRBV5-5 and TRBJ2-7; no definite D call. Germline CDR1 and CDR2: SGHKS and YYEKEE (reference sequence). The CDR3 covers 17 residues. The germline V and J ends were trimmed by 0 bases and 3 bases, with 19 bases remaining between them. The CDR3 sequence is CASSLAPGEVVSYEQYL. In nucleotides, the CDR3 is TGTGCCAGCAGCTTGGCACCCGGCGAAGTTGTAAGCTACGAGCAGTACTTA.

As regards this clonotype: The conserved phenylalanine or tryptophan is not found at the CDR3 terminus, so this likely reflects a read error. The chain couples TRBV5-4 to TRBJ2-2; D is tentatively TRBD1 or TRBD2 (5 bases each). CDR3 size: 15 residues. Germline-derived CDR1 and CDR2 are SGHNT and YYREEE (reference sequence). The CDR3 DNA reads as TGTGTCAGCAGCACGGGGACCGAGGGTAGGGGGGAGCTGTTTGTT. Translation gives CVSSTGTEGRGELFV.

This clonotype was detected once. The junction differs from germline at one of its ends, possibly a read error. The chain recombines TRBV12-3 or TRBV12-4 with TRBJ2-3; D ambiguous. The CDR3 sequence is 15 residues long. DNA for the CDR3: TGTGCCAGTAGTTTAGAGACACTAAGCACAGATAGGCAATATTTT. It yields the protein CASSLETLSTDRQYF.

In the case of this clonotype: The DNA is omitted, as the CDR3 cannot be located on it reliably, and the CDR3 follows TCRdb's listing. The chain carries TRBV29-1 and TRBJ2-6; TRBD2, the table's D call, was not compared with the DNA. 16 amino acids form the CDR3, both terminal residues included. Germline CDR1 SQVTM, CDR2 ANQGSEA. The CDR3 is CSVWALGSFGANVLTF.

With respect to this clonotype: An end of the junction differs from the germline gene, which may be a read error. The rearrangement joins TRBV29-1 to TRBJ1-3, with D maybe TRBD1 (6 bases). CDR1 is SQVTM, CDR2 ANQGSEA, per germline. This CDR3 spans 15 amino acids. The CDR3: CSVDSDSGSGNTIYF. CDR3 sequence (DNA): TGCAGTGTTGACTCGGACAGCGGTTCTGGAAACACCATATATTTT.